The 11 T cell receptor beta chains below were found in one sample sequenced in a study of T cells in localized non-small cell lung cancer. Profiling relied on immunoSEQ multiplex PCR, and the TCRdb table lists in-frame clones only, not all of them. The sample consists of tens of thousands of clones, about 83% of them appearing once. The specimen was peripheral blood, collected before any cancer treatment. The receptors come from a female donor over 55 with stage I lung adenocarcinoma.

Concerning this clone itself: Germline and junction disagree at one end, which may indicate a read error. The chain links TRBV7-7 to TRBJ2-7; TRBD2 matches at 7 bases. This CDR3 spans 13 amino acids. In germline, CDR1 is SSHAT, CDR2 FNYEAQ (reference sequence). Written as DNA, the CDR3 is TGTGCTAGCAGCTTAAGGGACTACACCGAGCAGTACTTC. Protein product: CASSLRDYTEQYF. The full variable domain, its missing parts supplied by reference TRBV7-7 and TRBJ2-7, is GAGVSQSPRYKVTKRGQDVTLRCDPISSHATLYWYQQALGQGPEFLTYFNYEAQPDKSGLPSDRFSAERPEGSISTLTIQRTEQRDSAMYRCASSLRDYTEQYFGPGTRLTVT.

J is TRBJ1-1 and V is TRBV11-3; 7 bases fit TRBD1. The germline CDR1 and CDR2 sequences are SGHNT and YENEEA. Trimming cost V 5 bases and J 7 bases; bases outside gene matches: 16. The CDR3 covers 16 residues. The CDR3 nucleotides read TGTGCCAGCAGCGGCTTGTTGGCAGGGGGGGAGGGTGAAGCTTTCTTT. It is translated as CASSGLLAGGEGEAFF.

This clone was seen only a few times. The chain couples TRBV19 to TRBJ2-3; 9 positions match TRBD1. This CDR3 contains 16 residues. Germline CDR1 is LNHDA and CDR2 is SQIVND (reference sequence). Trimming cost V 0 bases and J 2 bases; bases outside gene matches: 3. The CDR3 spells CASSIEGTGNTDTQYF. CDR3 DNA sequence: TGTGCCAGTAGTATAGAAGGGACAGGGAACACAGATACGCAGTATTTT.

The J gene is TRBJ1-1, the V gene TRBV27; D ambiguous. V shed 1 base and J shed 1 base, with 4 bases lying between them. Germline V lookup: CDR1 MNHEY, CDR2 SMNVEV (reference sequence). The CDR3 runs to 13 residues. For the CDR3, the DNA is TGTGCCAGCAGTTTATACAGGAACACTGAAGCTTTCTTT. Amino acid sequence: CASSLYRNTEAFF.

The V and J genes are TRBV30 and TRBJ2-1, with D tentatively TRBD1 (5 bases). CDR3 length: 11 residues. V gave up 6 bases and J gave up 8 bases, with 11 bases separating them. Germline V lookup: CDR1 GTSNPN, CDR2 SVGIG (reference sequence). CDR3 region: CACARAYEQFF. CDR3 coding DNA: TGTGCCTGTGCCAGGGCATATGAGCAGTTCTTC.

There are a few counts of this clone. The rearrangement links TRBV11-2 to TRBJ2-7; TRBD2 is a possible D gene (6 bases). Germline V CDR1 and CDR2: SGHAT, FQNNGV. Trimming took 5 bases from V and 0 from J, leaving 14 bases between them. The length of the CDR3 is 15 residues. In DNA form, the CDR3 reads TGTGCCAGCAGCCTAAGTAGCGGTAGCTCCTACGAGCAGTACTTC. Protein: CASSLSSGSSYEQYF.

This clone was found once. The genes are TRBV28 and TRBJ1-2, with 10 bases fitting TRBD1. CDR3 length: 14 residues. Germline CDR1 reads MDHEN; CDR2 reads SYDVKM. With 5 bases clipped from V and 3 bases from J, the junction kept 3 bases outside the gene matches. For the CDR3, the DNA is TGTGCCAGCAGTCGGGACAGGGGCGACTATGGCTACACCTTC. Protein product: CASSRDRGDYGYTF.

This clone was found once. The chain recombines TRBV5-5 with TRBJ1-2; no reliable D call. There are 12 residues in the CDR3. Germline CDR1 is SGHKS and CDR2 is YYEKEE (reference sequence). V dropped 4 bases and J dropped 8 bases, with 12 bases sitting between them. CDR3 in amino acids: CASSATLEGYTF. CDR3 DNA sequence: TGTGCCAGCAGCGCAACCCTCGAGGGCTACACCTTC. Full variable domain (outside the CDR3, taken from reference TRBV5-5 and TRBJ1-2): DAGVTQSPTHLIKTRGQQVTLRCSPISGHKSVSWYQQVLGQGPQFIFQYYEKEERGRGNFPDRFSARQFPNYSSELNVNALLLGDSALYLCASSATLEGYTFGSGTRLTVV.

The chain recombines TRBV7-8 with TRBJ2-2; D remains unclear. From germline, CDR1 is SGHVS and CDR2 FQNEAQ. The CDR3 is 15 residues long. V was pared by 2 bases and J by 3 bases, with 10 bases between. CDR3 in DNA: TGTGCCAGCAGCTTACCGTATAGCCACACCGGGGAGCTGTTTTTT. It is translated as CASSLPYSHTGELFF.

V usage is TRBV6-6 and J usage is TRBJ1-5; D remains unclear. The germline V and J ends were trimmed by 2 bases and 0 bases, with 8 bases remaining between them. The CDR3 loop spans 15 amino acids. Germline-derived CDR1 and CDR2 are MNHNY and SVGAGI (reference sequence). The CDR3 nucleotides are TGTGCCAGCAGTTACCAGGTCATTAGCAATCAGCCCCAGCATTTT. Translation gives CASSYQVISNQPQHF.

This clone was seen a few times. The J gene is TRBJ1-6, the V gene TRBV2; D unresolved. Trimming cost V 7 bases and J 7 bases, with 17 bases left between them. Germline V gene lookup returns CDR1 SNHLY and CDR2 FYNNEI. The CDR3 covers 15 residues. This CDR3 is CASTKSQGSNSPLHF. CDR3 in DNA: TGTGCCAGCACCAAAAGCCAAGGTTCCAATTCACCCCTCCACTTT.